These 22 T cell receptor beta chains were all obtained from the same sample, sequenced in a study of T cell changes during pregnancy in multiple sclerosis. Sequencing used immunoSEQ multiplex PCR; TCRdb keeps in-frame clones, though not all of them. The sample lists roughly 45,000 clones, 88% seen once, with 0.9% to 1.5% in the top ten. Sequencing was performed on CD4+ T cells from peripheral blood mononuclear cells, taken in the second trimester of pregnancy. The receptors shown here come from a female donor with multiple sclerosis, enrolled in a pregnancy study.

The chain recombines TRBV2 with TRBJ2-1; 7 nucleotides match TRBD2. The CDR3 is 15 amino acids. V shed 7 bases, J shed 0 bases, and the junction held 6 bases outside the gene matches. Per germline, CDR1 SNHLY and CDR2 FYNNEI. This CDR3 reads CASNQLASSYNEQFF. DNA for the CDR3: TGTGCCAGCAACCAACTAGCGAGCTCCTACAATGAGCAGTTCTTC.

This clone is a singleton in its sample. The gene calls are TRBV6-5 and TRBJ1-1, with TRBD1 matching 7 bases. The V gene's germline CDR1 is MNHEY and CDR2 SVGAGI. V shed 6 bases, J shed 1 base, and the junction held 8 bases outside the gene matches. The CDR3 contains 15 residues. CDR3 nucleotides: TGTGCCAGCAGCTCGGGACAGTCACGGAACACTGAAGCTTTCTTT. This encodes CASSSGQSRNTEAFF.

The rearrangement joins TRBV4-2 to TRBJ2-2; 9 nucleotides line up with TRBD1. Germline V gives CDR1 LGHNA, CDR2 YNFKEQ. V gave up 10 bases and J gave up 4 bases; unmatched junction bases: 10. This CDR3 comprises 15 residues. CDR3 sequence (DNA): TGTGCCACGCGACCACAGGGGGCAGTCACCGGGGAGCTGTTTTTT. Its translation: CATRPQGAVTGELFF.

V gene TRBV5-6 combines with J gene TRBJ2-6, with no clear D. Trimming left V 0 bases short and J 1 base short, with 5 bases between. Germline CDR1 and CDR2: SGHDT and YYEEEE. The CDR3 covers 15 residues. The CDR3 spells CASSLGQSGANVLTF. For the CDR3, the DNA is TGTGCCAGCAGCTTGGGTCAGTCTGGGGCCAACGTCCTGACTTTC.

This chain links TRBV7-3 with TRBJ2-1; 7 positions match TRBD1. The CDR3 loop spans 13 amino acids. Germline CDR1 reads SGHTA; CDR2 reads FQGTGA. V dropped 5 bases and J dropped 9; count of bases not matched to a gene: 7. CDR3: CASSRQGFGEQFF. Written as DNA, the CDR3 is TGTGCCAGCAGCCGACAGGGATTCGGTGAGCAGTTCTTC. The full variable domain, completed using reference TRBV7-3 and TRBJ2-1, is GAGVSQTPSNKVTEKGKYVELRCDPISGHTALYWYRQSLGQGPEFLIYFQGTGAADDSGLPNDRFFAVRPEGSVSTLKIQRTERGDSAVYLCASSRQGFGEQFFGPGTRLTVL.

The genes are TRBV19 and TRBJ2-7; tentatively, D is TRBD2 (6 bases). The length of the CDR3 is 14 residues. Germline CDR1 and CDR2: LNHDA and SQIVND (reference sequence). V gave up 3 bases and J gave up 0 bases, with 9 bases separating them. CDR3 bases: TGTGCCAGTAGTATGTCCGGGAGCTCCTACGAGCAGTACTTC. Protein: CASSMSGSSYEQYF. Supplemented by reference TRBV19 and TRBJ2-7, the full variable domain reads DGGITQSPKYLFRKEGQNVTLSCEQNLNHDAMYWYRQDPGQGLRLIYYSQIVNDFQKGDIAEGYSVSREKKESFPLTVTSAQKNPTAFYLCASSMSGSSYEQYFGPGTRLTVT.

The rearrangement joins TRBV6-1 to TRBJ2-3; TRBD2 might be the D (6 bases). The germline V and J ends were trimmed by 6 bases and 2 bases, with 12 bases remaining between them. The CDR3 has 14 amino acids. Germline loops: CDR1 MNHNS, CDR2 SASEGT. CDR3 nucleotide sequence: TGTGCCAGCAGACTGGGAGGTGACACAGATACGCAGTATTTT. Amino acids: CASRLGGDTDTQYF.

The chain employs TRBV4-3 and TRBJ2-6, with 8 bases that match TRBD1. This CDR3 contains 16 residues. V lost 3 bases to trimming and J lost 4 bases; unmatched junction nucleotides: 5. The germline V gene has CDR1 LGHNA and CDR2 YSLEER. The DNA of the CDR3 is TGCGCCAGCAGCCAGATGCAGGGGGCCGGGGCCAACGTCCTGACTTTC. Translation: CASSQMQGAGANVLTF.

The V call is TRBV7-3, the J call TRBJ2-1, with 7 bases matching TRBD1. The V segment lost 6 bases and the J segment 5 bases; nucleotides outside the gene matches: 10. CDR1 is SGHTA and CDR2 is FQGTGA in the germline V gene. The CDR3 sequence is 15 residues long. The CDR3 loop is CASSLQGVIDNEQFF. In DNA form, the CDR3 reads TGTGCCAGCAGTCTTCAGGGGGTCATTGACAATGAGCAGTTCTTC. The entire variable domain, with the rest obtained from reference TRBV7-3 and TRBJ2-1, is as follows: GAGVSQTPSNKVTEKGKYVELRCDPISGHTALYWYRQSLGQGPEFLIYFQGTGAADDSGLPNDRFFAVRPEGSVSTLKIQRTERGDSAVYLCASSLQGVIDNEQFFGPGTRLTVL.

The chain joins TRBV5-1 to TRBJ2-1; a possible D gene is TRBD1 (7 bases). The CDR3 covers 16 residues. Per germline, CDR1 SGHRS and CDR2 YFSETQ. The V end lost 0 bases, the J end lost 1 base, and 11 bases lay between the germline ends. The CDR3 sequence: CASSLAAGQSYNEQFF. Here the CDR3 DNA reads TGCGCCAGCAGCTTGGCCGCGGGACAGTCCTACAATGAGCAGTTCTTC.

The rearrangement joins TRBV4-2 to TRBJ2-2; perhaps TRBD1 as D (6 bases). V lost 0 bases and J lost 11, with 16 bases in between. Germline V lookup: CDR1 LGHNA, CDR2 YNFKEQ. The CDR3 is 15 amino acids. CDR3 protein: CASSQDVPYRVELFF. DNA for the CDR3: TGTGCCAGCAGCCAAGACGTCCCTTACAGGGTTGAGCTGTTTTTT.

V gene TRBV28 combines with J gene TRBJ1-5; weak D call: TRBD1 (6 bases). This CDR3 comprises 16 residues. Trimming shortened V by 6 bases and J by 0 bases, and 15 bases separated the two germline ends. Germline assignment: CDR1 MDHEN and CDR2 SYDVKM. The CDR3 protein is CASRRQAAGSNQPQHF. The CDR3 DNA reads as TGTGCCAGCAGAAGACAGGCGGCTGGTAGCAATCAGCCCCAGCATTTT.

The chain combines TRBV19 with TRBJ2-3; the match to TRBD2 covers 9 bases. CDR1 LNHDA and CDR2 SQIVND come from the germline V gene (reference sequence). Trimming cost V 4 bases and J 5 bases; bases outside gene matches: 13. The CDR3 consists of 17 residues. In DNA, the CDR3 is TGTGCCAGTAGTACCACCCTTAGCGGGAGAGGGGGAGATACGCAGTATTTT. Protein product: CASSTTLSGRGGDTQYF.

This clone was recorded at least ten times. CDR3 DNA: TGTGCCAGCAGTTTCACCGGGACAGTCCTCTATGGCTACACCTTC. This translates into CASSFTGTVLYGYTF. The rearrangement uses TRBV6-5 and TRBJ1-2, with TRBD1 matching 7 bases. Germline CDR1 reads MNHEY; CDR2 reads SVGAGI. The CDR3 spans 15 residues. V dropped 4 bases and J dropped 4; count of bases not matched to a gene: 9.

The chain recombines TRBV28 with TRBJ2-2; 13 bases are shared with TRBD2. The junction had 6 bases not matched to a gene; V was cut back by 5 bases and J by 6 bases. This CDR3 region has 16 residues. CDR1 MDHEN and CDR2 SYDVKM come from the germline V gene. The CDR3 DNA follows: TGTGCCAGCAGTCCACAACTAGCGGGAGGGGCCGGGGAGCTGTTTTTT. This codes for CASSPQLAGGAGELFF. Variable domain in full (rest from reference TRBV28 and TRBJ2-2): DVKVTQSSRYLVKRTGEKVFLECVQDMDHENMFWYRQDPGLGLRLIYFSYDVKMKEKGDIPEGYSVSREKKERFSLILESASTNQTSMYLCASSPQLAGGAGELFFGEGSRLTVL.

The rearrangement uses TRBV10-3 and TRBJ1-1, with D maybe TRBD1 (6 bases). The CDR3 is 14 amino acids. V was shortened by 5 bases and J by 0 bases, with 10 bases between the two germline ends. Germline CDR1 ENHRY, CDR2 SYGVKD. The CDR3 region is CAISTGSMNTEAFF. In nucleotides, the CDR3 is TGTGCCATCAGTACAGGGAGCATGAACACTGAAGCTTTCTTT.

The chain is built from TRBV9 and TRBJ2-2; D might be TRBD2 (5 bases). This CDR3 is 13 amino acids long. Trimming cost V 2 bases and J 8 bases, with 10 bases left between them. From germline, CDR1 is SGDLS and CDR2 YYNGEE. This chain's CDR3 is CASSVSGIGELFF. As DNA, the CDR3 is TGTGCCAGCAGCGTTTCGGGGATAGGGGAGCTGTTTTTT.

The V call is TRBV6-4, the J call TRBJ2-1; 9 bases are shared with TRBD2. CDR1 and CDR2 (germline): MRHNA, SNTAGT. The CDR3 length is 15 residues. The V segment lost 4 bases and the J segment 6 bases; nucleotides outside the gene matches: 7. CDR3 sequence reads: CASSGMREGLNEQFF. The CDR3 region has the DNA TGTGCCAGCAGTGGTATGCGGGAGGGCCTCAATGAGCAGTTCTTC.

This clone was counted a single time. CDR3 amino acids: CASSTHPGQGAGDEQFF. The CDR3, as DNA: TGCGCCAGCAGCACCCACCCGGGACAGGGGGCGGGAGATGAGCAGTTCTTC. V gene TRBV5-1 combines with J gene TRBJ2-1; 12 nucleotides line up with TRBD1. CDR3 size: 17 residues. Germline values: CDR1 SGHRS, CDR2 YFSETQ. Trimming cost V 4 bases and J 8 bases; bases outside gene matches: 13. The complete variable domain, with remaining parts taken from reference TRBV5-1 and TRBJ2-1, reads KAGVTQTPRYLIKTRGQQVTLSCSPISGHRSVSWYQQTPGQGLQFLFEYFSETQRNKGNFPGRFSGRQFSNSRSEMNVSTLELGDSALYLCASSTHPGQGAGDEQFFGPGTRLTVL.

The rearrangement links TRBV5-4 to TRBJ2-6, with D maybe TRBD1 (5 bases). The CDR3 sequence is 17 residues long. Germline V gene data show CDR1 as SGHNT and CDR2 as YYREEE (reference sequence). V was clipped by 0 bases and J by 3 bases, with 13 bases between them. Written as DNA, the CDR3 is TGTGCCAGCAGCTTGGACTCCAGGGTCGGTGGGGCCAACGTCCTGACTTTC. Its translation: CASSLDSRVGGANVLTF.

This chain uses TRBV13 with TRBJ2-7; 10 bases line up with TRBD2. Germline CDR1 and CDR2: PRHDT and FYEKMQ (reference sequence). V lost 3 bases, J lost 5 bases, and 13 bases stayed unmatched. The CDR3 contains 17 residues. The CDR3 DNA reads TGTGCCAGCAGCTTGGGGGCCCTAGCGGGAGTGAGGAACGAGCAGTACTTC. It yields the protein CASSLGALAGVRNEQYF.

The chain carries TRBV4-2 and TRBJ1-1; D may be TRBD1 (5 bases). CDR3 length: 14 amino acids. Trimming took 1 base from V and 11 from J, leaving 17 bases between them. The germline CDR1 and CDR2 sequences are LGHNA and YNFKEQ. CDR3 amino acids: CASSQVSAAGGAFF. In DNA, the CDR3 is TGTGCCAGCAGCCAAGTATCGGCAGCGGGGGGGGCTTTCTTT.